A single T cell receptor beta chain is shown here with its context. The clone's antigen remains unknown. Base qualities are missing; no much larger clone stands one base away. This sample was taken from a study of T-cell memory formation after mild COVID-19 (dated by TCRdb to about 2021). For the wider study: Most TCR sequence clusters were specific to one of the two donors. Two young, previously healthy adult volunteers made up the cohort, one male and one female. In two donors, T-cell clones that expanded and contracted after mild COVID-19 were tracked by sequencing TCRalpha and TCRbeta repertoires over time.

The sequencer listed for this sample is Illumina NovaSeq 6000. TCRalpha and TCRbeta cDNA libraries were built by 5'RACE with constant-segment primers, adding sample barcodes and unique molecular identifiers. Trizol reagent was used to extract RNA from every sample. Amplification of the libraries took two PCR steps, and the second step added a second sample barcode plus Illumina TruSeq adapters. Sequencing of the libraries was done on an Illumina NovaSeq, producing 2 x 150 bp paired-end reads. Per the authors' processing: The reads were demultiplexed and collapsed into UMI-guided consensus sequences using migec v1.2.7. Using mixcr v2.1.11, UMI consensuses were aligned to TRA and TRB V and J templates and then assembled into clonotypes. A clonotype was counted as expanded or contracted only when both edgeR and NoisET called the clonotype significant, with the noise models trained on biological replicates. edgeR calls used a false discovery rate-adjusted p below 0.01 and a log2 fold-change threshold of 1. As an exploratory analysis of dynamics, PCA with hierarchical clustering was applied to max-normalized trajectories of the 1000 most abundant clonotypes. Separately sequenced CD4+ and CD8+ repertoires were used to assign a CD4 or CD8 phenotype to each responding clone. TCRdb reprocessed the public reads (quality trimming at Q25 with fastp, clone calling with MiXCR) and kept in-frame beta chains. Rows are combined by CDR3 protein, so each entry shows the most common genes and DNA. TCRdb assigned the V and J calls; the authors' analysis was not used. This sample lists 210,000 or so distinct CDR3 sequences; around 17% were detected once. The ten largest clones add up to about 2.4% of the sample.

The paper as a whole reports these results and caveats: The study included only a couple of mild cases, and larger cohorts that include severe cases with pre-infection samples were judged to be necessary. Contracting CD4+ clones appeared mostly in the CM and EM memory subsets, whereas CD8+ clones were enriched in EMRA. Clones that contracted from day 15 to 85 showed balanced CD4/CD8 phenotypes, whereas a second wave of clones that expanded from day 15 to 37 leaned towards CD4+. The second-wave clones that peaked on day 37 were not confirmed to be SARS-CoV-2 specific. Some responding clones were detected in pre-infection memory, suggesting pre-existing cross-reactive memory T cells joined the SARS-CoV-2 response.

According to the germline V gene, CDR1 reads LGHNA and CDR2 reads YSLEER. Trimming costs V 4 bases and J 4 bases, and their ends lie 10 bases apart. The CDR3 contains 13 residues, cysteine and phenylalanine counted. Only the CDR3 portion is preserved as DNA: 39 bases, with reading frame beginning at the first base. Ficoll-Paque density gradient centrifugation was used to isolate PBMCs. Sequenced: PBMCs or a T cell subset sorted from them (not recorded which). The chain joins TRBV4-3 to TRBJ1-1, with no confidently assigned D gene. This TCR was sampled from an adult woman who had mild COVID-19 (a few samples of this study predate the infection). The sample titles of this study are shuffled in the database, so cell type and time point are left out; the donor was told from shared clones. The DNA sequence reads TGCGCCAGCAGCCGAGATCGGCGCACTGAAGCTTTCTTT. It translates as CASSRDRRTEAFF.